Below are 10 T cell receptor beta chains sequenced from a single sample in a study of CD8 T cell repertoires and HIV-1 epitope variants. Sequencing was performed with immunoSEQ multiplex PCR; in TCRdb, only in-frame clones are kept and a portion is missing. Altogether 2,500 to 3,500 clones are present, 60% to 80% being singletons, with the ten largest covering 35% to 50%. Their antigens are not known. Sequenced sample: cultured CD8+ T cells derived from PBMCs. The receptors stem from a male donor with HIV.

The genes are TRBV7-8 and TRBJ1-2, with D hard to call. The CDR3 has 16 amino acids. Per germline, CDR1 SGHVS and CDR2 FQNEAQ. The V end was cut by 2 bases, the J end by 2 bases, with 15 bases between. The DNA for the CDR3 is TGTGCCAGCAGCTTAAGGCTAAACAGAGACAACTATGGCTACACCTTC. It specifies CASSLRLNRDNYGYTF.

This clone is a singleton in its sample. This sequence joins TRBV6-5 and TRBJ2-5; 8 bases line up with TRBD1. The germline CDR1 and CDR2 sequences are MNHEY and SVGAGI. The CDR3 is 14 residues long. V was clipped by 5 bases and J by 4 bases; unmatched bases: 6. The chain's CDR3 is CASSKLQGGETQYF. The CDR3 DNA follows: TGTGCCAGCAGTAAACTACAGGGGGGAGAGACCCAGTACTTC.

The J gene is TRBJ2-1, the V gene TRBV2; 8 bases are a match to TRBD1. The CDR3 has 17 residues. The germline V gene has CDR1 SNHLY and CDR2 FYNNEI. V lost 6 bases and J lost 2; bases outside the gene matches: 12. The CDR3 coding sequence is TGTGCCAGCAGCTCCATCGGGCAGGGGGCCACCTACAATGAGCAGTTCTTC. It encodes CASSSIGQGATYNEQFF.

The sample holds a few counts of this clone. The CDR3 nucleotides are TGTGCCAGCAGCCCCTCTGGGGTTGAAGCTTTCTTT. This gives the protein CASSPSGVEAFF. V gene TRBV4-2 combines with J gene TRBJ1-1; D gene ambiguous. V was pared by 4 bases and J by 7 bases, with 10 bases between. This CDR3 is 12 amino acids long. Germline V gene data show CDR1 as LGHNA and CDR2 as YNFKEQ.

This clone was counted between two and nine times. The chain couples TRBV7-7 to TRBJ2-5; D possibly matches TRBD1 or TRBD2 (7 bases each). The CDR3 covers 15 residues. Trimming pared 5 bases from V and 2 bases from J, leaving 15 bases between. The germline V gene has CDR1 SSHAT and CDR2 FNYEAQ (reference sequence). The CDR3 bases are TGTGCCAGCAGCCAGGGGGGGGCTGTACAAGAGACCCAGTACTTC. Protein: CASSQGGAVQETQYF.

V and J are TRBV9 and TRBJ2-1; D possibly uses TRBD1 or TRBD2 (5 bases each). The CDR3 covers 15 residues. V lost 0 bases to trimming and J lost 2 bases, with 9 bases between them. Germline V lookup: CDR1 SGDLS, CDR2 YYNGEE. CDR3 loop: CASSVAWGTYNEQFF. The CDR3 DNA reads TGTGCCAGCAGCGTAGCTTGGGGGACCTACAATGAGCAGTTCTTC.

This clone has only a few counts. The V call is TRBV7-9, the J call TRBJ2-1, with a possible D match to TRBD2 (5 bases). This CDR3 is 13 amino acids long. Trimming removed 6 bases at V and 4 bases at J, with 10 bases between. CDR1 and CDR2 from the germline V gene are SEHNR and FQNEAQ (reference sequence). The CDR3: CASRSGGYNEQFF. CDR3 coding DNA: TGTGCCAGCAGGTCCGGCGGGTACAATGAGCAGTTCTTC.

The chain links TRBV14 to TRBJ1-6; possible D gene TRBD1, 5 bases. V lost 0 bases, J lost 2 bases, and 8 bases lay in between. Germline V gene sequence: CDR1 SGHDN, CDR2 FVKESK. The CDR3 has 16 residues. CDR3 protein: CASSQEWGAYNSPLHF. The CDR3, as DNA: TGTGCCAGCAGCCAAGAGTGGGGGGCCTATAATTCACCCCTCCACTTT.

The chain combines TRBV5-1 with TRBJ2-6; a weak D match, TRBD1 (5 bases). CDR3 length: 16 residues. Germline CDR1 SGHRS, CDR2 YFSETQ. V gave up 3 bases and J gave up 3 bases, with 13 bases separating them. CDR3 DNA: TGCGCCAGCAGCTCACCCAGGGTAGATGGGGCCAACGTCCTGACTTTC. Protein product: CASSSPRVDGANVLTF.

V and J are TRBV28 and TRBJ2-1; 8 nucleotides match TRBD1. CDR3 length: 13 residues. CDR1 and CDR2 (germline): MDHEN, SYDVKM. Unmatched junction bases numbered 6, after V lost 6 bases and J lost 8 bases. The CDR3 DNA sequence: TGTGCCAGCAGCGACAGGGGACGGGATGAGCAGTTCTTC. Its translation is CASSDRGRDEQFF.